This TCR beta chain was recovered during a study of T cell changes during pregnancy in multiple sclerosis. Clones were sequenced by immunoSEQ multiplex PCR, and TCRdb holds only the in-frame ones, with some missing. The data contain tens of thousands of clones, approximately 95% of them singletons. This clone came up once. The clonotype comes from a female donor in good health, enrolled as a control in a pregnancy study. The specimen was peripheral blood, collected after pregnancy.

The CDR3 is CASSPTGRDNEQFF. The CDR3 DNA is TGTGCCAGCAGCCCCACGGGCAGGGACAATGAGCAGTTCTTC. The genes are TRBV27 and TRBJ2-1, with a possible D match to TRBD1 (5 bases). Trimming took off 6 bases at V and 5 bases at J, with 14 bases between the two ends. CDR3 length: 14 residues. Looked up from germline, CDR1 is MNHEY and CDR2 is SMNVEV (reference sequence).